The rows below give T cell receptor beta chains drawn from one sample of a study of human T cells and chemical hapten exposure. MiXCR was run by TCRdb on the RACE reads, yielding one entry per CDR3 protein. The profile shows about 74,000 distinct CDR3 sequences, 14% of them singletons. The material sequenced was whole blood, taken in connection with sensitization to the hapten diphenylcyclopropenone (DPC). The receptors stem from a woman in her forties or fifties with alopecia areata. Some clones in this sample may be carry-over from other donors' samples. CDR3s include the opening cysteine and the closing phenylalanine or tryptophan. D genes are given only for firm matches. Rows may omit the clone size; those that give it use once, few, many or a size class.

DNA,CDR3,V,size,D,J
TGCAGCGTTGAAGTTCCAACAGGGCTAGCCAAAAACATTCAGTACTTC,CSVEVPTGLAKNIQYF,TRBV29-1,-,-,TRBJ2-4
TGTGCCAGCAGCTTAGACCTAGAGGGCTACAATGAGCAGTTCTTC,CASSLDLEGYNEQFF,TRBV11-2,-,-,TRBJ2-1
TGTGCCAGCAGCTTAGCCAGGGGAAATGAAAAACTGTTTTTT,CASSLARGNEKLFF,TRBV7-2,many,-,TRBJ1-4
TGCGCCAGCAGCCGAGCGGGAACTAAAACCTACGAGCAGTACTTC,CASSRAGTKTYEQYF,TRBV5-1,-,TRBD2,TRBJ2-7
TGTGCCAGCAGCTTAGCGTCAGGGGGCTTCGAAAGCTACACCTTC,CASSLASGGFESYTF,TRBV7-2,few,TRBD1,TRBJ1-2
TGCAGTGCGACTCTAAGGAGGTCCAATTCACCCCTCCACTTT,CSATLRRSNSPLHF,TRBV20-1,once,-,TRBJ1-6
TGTGCCAGCAGCGCGCGAACTAGCGGGAGGTTTGCCGGGGAGCTGTTTTTT,CASSARTSGRFAGELFF,TRBV6-1,-,TRBD2,TRBJ2-2
TGTGCCAGCAGTACTAGCGGGAGAAATGAGCAGTTCTTC,CASSTSGRNEQFF,TRBV5-4,few,TRBD2,TRBJ2-1
TGCGCCAGCAGCTTGATTTCGGGCGGGGAGCTGTTTTTT,CASSLISGGELFF,TRBV5-1,-,-,TRBJ2-2
TGTGCCAGCAGTTGGACCCCCGGGACAGGGGGCTATGGCAATCAGCCCCAGCATTTT,CASSWTPGTGGYGNQPQHF,TRBV6-6,-,TRBD1,TRBJ1-5
TGTGCCAGTAGTAAGGACAGCTCCGCCTACGAGCAGTACTTC,CASSKDSSAYEQYF,TRBV19,many,-,TRBJ2-7
TGTGCCAGCAGTTTAAGCTTTCAGCAAGGAGCGCAGTATTTT,CASSLSFQQGAQYF,TRBV12-3/TRBV12-4,-,-,TRBJ2-3
TGTGCTAGTGGTTTGGGACAGGGGACAGAGACCCAGTACTTC,CASGLGQGTETQYF,TRBV12-5,few,TRBD1,TRBJ2-5
TGCAGTGCAGCCCTAGCGGGAGTGAGTGAGCAGTTCTTC,CSAALAGVSEQFF,TRBV20-1,few,TRBD2,TRBJ2-1
TGTGCCAGCAGTTCGATTGAGACCCAGTACTTC,CASSSIETQYF,TRBV28,-,-,TRBJ2-5
TGTGCCAGCAGCCCGCGGGGGATGGCAGATACGCAGTATTTT,CASSPRGMADTQYF,TRBV11-2,few,TRBD2,TRBJ2-3
TGTGCCAGCACCAAAGTACAGGTGAACACTGAAGCTTTCTTT,CASTKVQVNTEAFF,TRBV6-1,-,-,TRBJ1-1
TGTGCCAGCAGCCCCCCGGTGGGTAGCGGGAGAACCGGGGAGCTGTTTTTT,CASSPPVGSGRTGELFF,TRBV3-1,few,TRBD2,TRBJ2-2
TGCAGTGCTAGAGATAGTAGCGGGAAGGTGCTGGGGTACAATGAGCAGTTCTTC,CSARDSSGKVLGYNEQFF,TRBV20-1,few,TRBD2,TRBJ2-1